This TCR beta chain was sequenced for a study of T cell responses to AZD1222 COVID-19 vaccine (dated by TCRdb to about 2021). With regard to the full study: TCR sequencing was performed for 230 to 250 trial participants, of whom roughly 200 were given two doses of AZD1222 and around 25 were given two doses of MenACWY control vaccine. Trial participants were enrolled by age into 18-55, 56-69 and 70-plus year subgroups, with approximately 150, 28 and 58 TCR-sequenced participants respectively.

What this sample's time point label stands for: baseline before first vaccination. Taken with the paper, the label for treatment or condition translates to: meningococcal conjugate vaccine given as trial control. Vaccinee samples came from UK trials COV001 and COV002, including a single-blind randomized controlled phase 2/3 trial of AZD1222 (ChAdOx1 nCoV-19) in healthy adults. For TCRbeta chain sequencing, PBMC samples from trial participants were taken at day 0 and at day 28 after the second dose. Summary of the overall study and its limitations: The 56-69-year group was small, and its depth increase did not reach significance, likely because of low power. Only five to seven AZD1222 recipients were SARS-CoV-2 seropositive at baseline, limiting conclusions about previously exposed vaccinees. Because no samples from the day 14 peak response were available, repertoires could be characterized only after the peak T cell response. Participants were mostly white British and included more females than males, and it was suggested by the authors that clonal diversity may have been underestimated. A significant rise in spike-specific TCR breadth and depth was observed after two AZD1222 doses relative to day 0 and relative to MenACWY recipients. Vaccine-associated CD4 TCRs spanned the whole spike protein, with dominant responses in regions 160-218 and 743-854. Reportedly, almost half of the unique spike-specific TCRs recognized epitopes lying outside the regions that are mutated in the B.1.351 and B.1.1.7 variants.

Regarding this clone: Its antigen is unknown. No base quality information exists; no much larger clone differs at one position.

The CDR3 regions of human TCRbeta chains were analyzed by immunosequencing. In the paper's pipeline: Repertoire TCRs were matched against a reference library of SARS-CoV-2-specific TCRs generated with the MIRA antigen-specificity platform. Breadth was defined as the fraction of unique TCRs that were SARS-CoV-2-associated. Depth was defined as the fraction of total T cells that were SARS-CoV-2-associated. Using the MIRA data, each spike-specific TCR was mapped to the spike region that the TCR reacts to and placed in a CD4 or CD8 class. Log10-transformed breadth and depth values were compared by one-way ANOVA with Sidak's multiple comparisons tests. The table was pulled from immuneACCESS by TCRdb, which kept in-frame rearrangements only. Such tables lose some clones; where checked, under half of the loss comes from unresolved V genes, and the rest has no known cause. V and J calls and clone size follow that table, whereas D and trimming were derived from the DNA. This sample comprises 80,000 to 90,000 clones, around 87% of them detected only once. Approximately 5% of the sample comes from the top ten.

CDR1 and CDR2, looked up from the germline V gene (reference sequence), are GTSNPN and SVGIG. Including the terminal cysteine and phenylalanine, the CDR3 comprises 13 residues. The kept DNA is CDR3 alone, 39 bases in frame from the first base. Cut back by 2 bases and 1 base, the V and J ends lie 6 bases apart. This sequence originates from an adult in good health. Here the sequenced sample was peripheral blood, taken on day 0 of MenACWY control vaccination. The chain is encoded by TRBV30 joined to TRBJ1-3; there is no confident call for the D gene. The DNA is as follows: TGTGCCTGGAGTCGAGGATCTGGAAACACCATATATTTT. The encoded protein is CAWSRGSGNTIYF.